This T cell receptor beta chain was identified during a study of blood T cell repertoires in COVID-19. Authors' analysis steps: Amplification with reference gene primers provided the estimates of nucleated cell counts. Here immunoSEQ multiplex PCR was the method, and the copy in TCRdb shows in-frame clones only, minus some. V and J calls and clone size are given by that table; D and trimming were obtained from the DNA. Of approximately 480,000 clones listed, 89% were seen once; the top ten hold around 0.9%. CDR3 length: 15 residues. Per the germline V gene, CDR1 is SGHRS and CDR2 is YFSETQ. Trimming removed 1 base from V and 5 bases from J; junction bases left unmatched: 3. Seattle enrolled patients during active infection and tracked them longitudinally.

The chain employs TRBV5-1 and TRBJ2-2; 9 bases are shared with TRBD1. The TCR originated in a man between 18 and 35 years old with COVID-19, enrolled during active disease. Sequencing input: peripheral blood. This chain's CDR3 is CASSLIQGATGELFF. CDR3 DNA: TGCGCCAGCAGCTTGATACAGGGGGCTACCGGGGAGCTGTTTTTT.